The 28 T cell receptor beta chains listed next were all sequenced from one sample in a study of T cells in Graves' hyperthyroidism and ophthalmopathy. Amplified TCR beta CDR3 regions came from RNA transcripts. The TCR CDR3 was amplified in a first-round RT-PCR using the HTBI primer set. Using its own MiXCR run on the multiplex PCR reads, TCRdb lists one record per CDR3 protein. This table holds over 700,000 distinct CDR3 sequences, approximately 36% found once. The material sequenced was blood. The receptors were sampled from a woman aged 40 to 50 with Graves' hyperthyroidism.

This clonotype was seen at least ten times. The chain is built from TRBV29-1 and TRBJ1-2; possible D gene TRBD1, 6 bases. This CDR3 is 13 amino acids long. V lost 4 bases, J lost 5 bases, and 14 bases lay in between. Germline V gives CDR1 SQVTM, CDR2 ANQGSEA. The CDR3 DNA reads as TGCAGCGTTGGAACAGGGATTGAATATGGCTACACCTTC. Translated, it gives CSVGTGIEYGYTF.

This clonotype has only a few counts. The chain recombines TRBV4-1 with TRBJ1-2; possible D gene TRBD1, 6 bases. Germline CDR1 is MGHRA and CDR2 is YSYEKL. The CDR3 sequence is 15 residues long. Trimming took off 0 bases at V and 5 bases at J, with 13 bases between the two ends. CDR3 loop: CASSQDRGLSYGYTF. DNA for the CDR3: TGCGCCAGCAGCCAAGACAGGGGTCTTTCGTATGGCTACACCTTC.

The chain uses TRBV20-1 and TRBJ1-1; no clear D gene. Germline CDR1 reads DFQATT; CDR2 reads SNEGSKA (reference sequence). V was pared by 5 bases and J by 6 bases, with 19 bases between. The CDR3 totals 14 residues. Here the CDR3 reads CSAPWRKVAAEAFF. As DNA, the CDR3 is TGCAGTGCTCCCTGGCGGAAGGTCGCCGCTGAAGCTTTCTTT.

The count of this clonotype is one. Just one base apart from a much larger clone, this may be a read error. DNA for the CDR3: TGCAGCGTTGCCCAAAGTCCCGGGACAGGGTCTGGAAACACCGTATATTTT. This gives the protein CSVAQSPGTGSGNTVYF. The rearrangement links TRBV29-1 to TRBJ1-3; 9 bases fit TRBD1. This CDR3 region has 17 residues. Germline V gives CDR1 SQVTM, CDR2 ANQGSEA.

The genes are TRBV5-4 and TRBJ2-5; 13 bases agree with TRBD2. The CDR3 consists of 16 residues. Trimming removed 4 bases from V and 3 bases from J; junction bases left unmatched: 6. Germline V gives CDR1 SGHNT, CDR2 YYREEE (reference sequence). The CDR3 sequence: CASSPGLAGNEETQYF. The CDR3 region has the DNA TGTGCCAGCAGCCCGGGACTAGCGGGGAACGAAGAGACCCAGTACTTC.

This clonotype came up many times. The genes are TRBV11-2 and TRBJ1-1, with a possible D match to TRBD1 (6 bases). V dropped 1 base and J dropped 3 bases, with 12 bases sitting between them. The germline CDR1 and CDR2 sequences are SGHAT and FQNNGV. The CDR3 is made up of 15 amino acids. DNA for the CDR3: TGTGCCAGCAGCTTAGTCGACAGGCTCTACACTGAAGCTTTCTTT. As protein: CASSLVDRLYTEAFF.

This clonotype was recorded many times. The CDR3 bases are TGTGCCAGTAGTATAGACAAGTATCGAGACGAGCAGTACTTC. Protein product: CASSIDKYRDEQYF. The chain recombines TRBV19 with TRBJ2-7, with D unresolved. The germline V and J ends were trimmed by 0 bases and 5 bases, with 11 bases remaining between them. CDR3 length: 14 residues. Germline lookup yields CDR1 LNHDA and CDR2 SQIVND (reference sequence).

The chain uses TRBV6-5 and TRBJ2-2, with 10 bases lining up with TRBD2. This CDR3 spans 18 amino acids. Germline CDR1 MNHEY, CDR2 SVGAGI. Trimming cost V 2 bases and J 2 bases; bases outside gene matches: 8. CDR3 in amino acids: CASSYLRTSGRNTGELFF. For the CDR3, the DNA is TGTGCCAGCAGTTACCTCCGGACTAGCGGACGCAACACCGGGGAGCTGTTTTTT.

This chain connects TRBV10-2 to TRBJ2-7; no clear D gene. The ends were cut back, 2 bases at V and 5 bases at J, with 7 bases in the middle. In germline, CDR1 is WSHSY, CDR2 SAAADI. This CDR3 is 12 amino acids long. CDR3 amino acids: CASSEGRHEQYF. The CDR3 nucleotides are TGCGCCAGCAGTGAGGGGCGTCACGAGCAGTACTTC.

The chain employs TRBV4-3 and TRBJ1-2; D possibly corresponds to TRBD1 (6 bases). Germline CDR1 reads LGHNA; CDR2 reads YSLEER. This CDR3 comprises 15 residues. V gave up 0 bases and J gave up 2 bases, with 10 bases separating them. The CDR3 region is CASSQESRGNYGYTF. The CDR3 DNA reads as TGCGCCAGCAGCCAAGAATCAAGGGGGAACTATGGCTACACCTTC.

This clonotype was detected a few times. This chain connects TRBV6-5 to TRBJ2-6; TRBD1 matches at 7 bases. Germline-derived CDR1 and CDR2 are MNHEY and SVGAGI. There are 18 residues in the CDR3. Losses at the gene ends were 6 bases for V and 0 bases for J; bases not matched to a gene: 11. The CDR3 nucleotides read TGTGCCAGCAGGGGTTTGGGGACAGCCGGCTCTGGGGCCAACGTCCTGACTTTC. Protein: CASRGLGTAGSGANVLTF.

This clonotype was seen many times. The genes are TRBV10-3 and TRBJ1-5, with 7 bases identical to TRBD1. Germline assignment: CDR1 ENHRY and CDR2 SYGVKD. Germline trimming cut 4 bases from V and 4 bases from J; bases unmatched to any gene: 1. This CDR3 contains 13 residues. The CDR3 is CAISGGQNQPQHF. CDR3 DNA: TGTGCCATCAGTGGGGGACAGAATCAGCCCCAGCATTTT.

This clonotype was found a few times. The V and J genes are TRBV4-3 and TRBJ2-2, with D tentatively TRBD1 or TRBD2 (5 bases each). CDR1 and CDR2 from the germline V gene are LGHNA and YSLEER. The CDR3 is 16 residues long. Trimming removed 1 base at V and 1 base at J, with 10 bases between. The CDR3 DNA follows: TGCGCCAGCAGCCAAGGCCGAGGGGTGAACACCGGGGAGCTGTTTTTT. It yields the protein CASSQGRGVNTGELFF.

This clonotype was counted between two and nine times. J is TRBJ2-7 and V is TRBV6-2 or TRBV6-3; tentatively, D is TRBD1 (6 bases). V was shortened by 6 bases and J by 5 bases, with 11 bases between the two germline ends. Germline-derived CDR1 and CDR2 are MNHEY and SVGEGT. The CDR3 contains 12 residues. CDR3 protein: CASSRRGHEQYF. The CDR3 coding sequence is TGTGCCAGCAGCCGCAGGGGCCACGAGCAGTACTTC.

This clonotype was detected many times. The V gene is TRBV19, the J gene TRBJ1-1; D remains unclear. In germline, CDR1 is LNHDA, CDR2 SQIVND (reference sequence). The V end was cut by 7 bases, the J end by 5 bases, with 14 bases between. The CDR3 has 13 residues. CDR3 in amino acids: CASIPSLGTEAFF. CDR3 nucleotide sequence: TGTGCCAGTATCCCCAGTCTTGGGACTGAAGCTTTCTTT.

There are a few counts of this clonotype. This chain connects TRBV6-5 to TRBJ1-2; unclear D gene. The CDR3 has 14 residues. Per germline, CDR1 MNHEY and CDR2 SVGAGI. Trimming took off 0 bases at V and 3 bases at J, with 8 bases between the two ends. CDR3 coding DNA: TGTGCCAGCAGTTACTCGAGAGACGACTATGGCTACACCTTC. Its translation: CASSYSRDDYGYTF.

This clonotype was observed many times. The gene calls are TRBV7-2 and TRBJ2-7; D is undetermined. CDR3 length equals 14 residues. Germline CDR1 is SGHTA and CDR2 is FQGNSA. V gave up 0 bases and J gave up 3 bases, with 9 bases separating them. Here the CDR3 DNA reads TGTGCCAGCAGCTTAGCGGTGGACGTCTACGAGCAGTACTTC. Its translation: CASSLAVDVYEQYF.

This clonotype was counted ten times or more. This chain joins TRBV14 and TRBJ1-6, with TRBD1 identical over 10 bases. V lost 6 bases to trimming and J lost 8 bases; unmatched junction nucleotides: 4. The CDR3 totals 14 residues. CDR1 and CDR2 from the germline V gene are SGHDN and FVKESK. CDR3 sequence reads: CASRVGTGDSPLHF. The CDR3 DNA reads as TGTGCCAGCAGGGTCGGGACAGGGGATTCACCCCTCCACTTT.

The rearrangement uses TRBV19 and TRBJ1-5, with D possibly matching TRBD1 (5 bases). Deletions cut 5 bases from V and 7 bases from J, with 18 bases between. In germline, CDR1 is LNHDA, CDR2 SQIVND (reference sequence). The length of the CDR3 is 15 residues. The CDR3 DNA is TGTGCCAGTAGTGTAATAGAGGGGTCCCAACAGCCCCAGCATTTT. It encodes CASSVIEGSQQPQHF.

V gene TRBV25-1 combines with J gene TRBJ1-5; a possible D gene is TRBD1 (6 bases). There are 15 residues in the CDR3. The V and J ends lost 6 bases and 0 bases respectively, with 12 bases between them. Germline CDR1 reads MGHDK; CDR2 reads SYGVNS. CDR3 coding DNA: TGTGCCAGCAGGCACAGGGTTTATAGCAATCAGCCCCAGCATTTT. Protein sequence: CASRHRVYSNQPQHF.

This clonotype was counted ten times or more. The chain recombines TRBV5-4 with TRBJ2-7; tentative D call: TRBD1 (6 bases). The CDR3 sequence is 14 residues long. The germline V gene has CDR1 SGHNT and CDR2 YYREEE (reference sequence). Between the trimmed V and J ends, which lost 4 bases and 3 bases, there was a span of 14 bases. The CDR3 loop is CASSTATGSYEQYF. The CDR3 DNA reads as TGTGCCAGCAGCACGGCTACAGGGAGCTACGAGCAGTACTTC.

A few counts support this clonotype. The CDR3 nucleotides are TGTGCCAGCAGTTACGTCTGGGGGGACACTGAAGCTTTCTTT. Encoded protein: CASSYVWGDTEAFF. The V gene is TRBV6-2 or TRBV6-3, the J gene TRBJ1-1, with TRBD1 as a possible D gene (5 bases). CDR3 length: 14 residues. Germline CDR1 MNHEY, CDR2 SVGEGT. V lost 2 bases, J lost 3 bases, and 10 bases lay in between.

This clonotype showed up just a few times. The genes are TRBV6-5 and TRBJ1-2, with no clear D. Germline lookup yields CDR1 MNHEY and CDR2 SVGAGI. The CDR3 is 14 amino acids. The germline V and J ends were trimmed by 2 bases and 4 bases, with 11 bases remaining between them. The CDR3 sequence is CASSYEKGTYGYTF. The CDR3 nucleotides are TGTGCCAGCAGTTACGAGAAGGGAACCTATGGCTACACCTTC.

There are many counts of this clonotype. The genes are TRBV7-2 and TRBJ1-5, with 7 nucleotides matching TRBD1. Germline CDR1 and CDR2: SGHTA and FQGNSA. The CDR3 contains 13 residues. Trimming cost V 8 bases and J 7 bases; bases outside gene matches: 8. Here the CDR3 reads CASGRQGLQPQHF. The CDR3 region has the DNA TGTGCCAGCGGAAGACAGGGTTTGCAGCCCCAGCATTTT.

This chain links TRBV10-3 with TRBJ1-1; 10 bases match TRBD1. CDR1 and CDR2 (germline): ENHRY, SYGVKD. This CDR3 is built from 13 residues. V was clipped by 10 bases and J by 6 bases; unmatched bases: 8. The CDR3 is CASRGQGTAEAFF. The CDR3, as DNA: TGTGCCAGCAGGGGACAGGGGACCGCTGAAGCTTTCTTT.

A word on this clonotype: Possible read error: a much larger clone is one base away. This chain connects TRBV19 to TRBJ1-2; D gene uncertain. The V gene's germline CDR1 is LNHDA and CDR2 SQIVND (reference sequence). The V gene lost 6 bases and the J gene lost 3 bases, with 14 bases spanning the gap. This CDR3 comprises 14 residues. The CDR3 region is CASRSEISDYGYTF. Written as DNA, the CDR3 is TGTGCCAGTAGGTCCGAAATATCTGACTATGGCTACACCTTC.

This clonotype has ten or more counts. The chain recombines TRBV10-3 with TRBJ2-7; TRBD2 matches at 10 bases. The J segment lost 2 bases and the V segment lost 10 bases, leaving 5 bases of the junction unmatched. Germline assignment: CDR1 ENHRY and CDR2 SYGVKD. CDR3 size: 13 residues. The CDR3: CATWLAGAYEQYF. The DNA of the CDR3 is TGTGCCACCTGGCTAGCGGGGGCCTACGAGCAGTACTTC.

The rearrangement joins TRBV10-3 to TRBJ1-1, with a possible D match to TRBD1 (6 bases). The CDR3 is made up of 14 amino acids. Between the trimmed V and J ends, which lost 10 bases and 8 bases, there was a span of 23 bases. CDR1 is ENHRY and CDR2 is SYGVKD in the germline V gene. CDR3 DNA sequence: TGTGCCAGCACCCGGGGAGGGACACGTGGAGAAGCTTTCTTT. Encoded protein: CASTRGGTRGEAFF.